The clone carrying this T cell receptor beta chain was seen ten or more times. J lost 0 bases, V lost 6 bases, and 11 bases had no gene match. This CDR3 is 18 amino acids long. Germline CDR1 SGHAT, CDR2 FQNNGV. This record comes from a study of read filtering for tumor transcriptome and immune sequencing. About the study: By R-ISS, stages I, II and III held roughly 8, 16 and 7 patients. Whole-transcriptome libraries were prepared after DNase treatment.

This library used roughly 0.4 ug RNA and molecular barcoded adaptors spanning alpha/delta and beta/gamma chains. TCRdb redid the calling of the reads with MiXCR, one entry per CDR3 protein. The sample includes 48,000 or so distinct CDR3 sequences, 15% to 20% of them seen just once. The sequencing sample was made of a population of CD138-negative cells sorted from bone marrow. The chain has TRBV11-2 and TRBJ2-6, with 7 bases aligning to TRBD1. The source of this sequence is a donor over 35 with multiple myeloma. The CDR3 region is CASSFGTVGTSGANVLTF. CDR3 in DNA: TGTGCCAGCAGTTTTGGGACAGTGGGGACCTCTGGGGCCAACGTCCTGACTTTC.